This T cell receptor beta chain was sequenced during a study of glioma-infiltrating T cells after dendritic cell vaccination. V was trimmed by 3 bases and J by 6 bases, leaving 8 bases between them. The V gene's germline CDR1 is LNHNV and CDR2 YYDKDF (reference sequence). The CDR3 has 13 residues. The primer mix had 60 V beta and 13 J beta primers. Profiled with immunoSEQ multiplex PCR; TCRdb holds only in-frame clones, not every one. The sample has roughly 38,000 clones, approximately 80% seen once. With regard to this clone: Its antigen is not identified.

Study conclusions and caveats: The cohort had few patients with full blood and tumor sets. Higher pretreatment TIL content predicted longer progression-free time and survival.

The chain combines TRBV15 with TRBJ1-4, with D perhaps TRBD1 (5 bases). This clonotype was sampled from a human donor with glioblastoma. The specimen was blood, collected before dendritic cell vaccination. CDR3 protein: CATSRGLHEKLFF. CDR3 nucleotide sequence: TGTGCCACCAGCAGGGGGCTTCATGAAAAACTGTTTTTT.